This T cell receptor beta chain was recorded in a study of control samples from healthy donors and cancer patients. The CDR3 has 17 amino acids. CDR1 is KGHSH, CDR2 LQKENI, per germline. V was pared by 6 bases and J by 7 bases, with 12 bases of the junction left unmatched. Profiled with immunoSEQ multiplex PCR; TCRdb holds only in-frame clones, not every one. The table has over 110,000 clones, approximately 86% seen once. The rearrangement joins TRBV18 to TRBJ2-1; 13 bases match TRBD2. The clonotype was recovered from a young woman in good health. The sequenced material came from blood. The CDR3 is CASSKLPTSGRFNEQFF. The CDR3 DNA reads TGTGCCAGCTCCAAACTCCCGACTAGCGGGAGGTTTAATGAGCAGTTCTTC.